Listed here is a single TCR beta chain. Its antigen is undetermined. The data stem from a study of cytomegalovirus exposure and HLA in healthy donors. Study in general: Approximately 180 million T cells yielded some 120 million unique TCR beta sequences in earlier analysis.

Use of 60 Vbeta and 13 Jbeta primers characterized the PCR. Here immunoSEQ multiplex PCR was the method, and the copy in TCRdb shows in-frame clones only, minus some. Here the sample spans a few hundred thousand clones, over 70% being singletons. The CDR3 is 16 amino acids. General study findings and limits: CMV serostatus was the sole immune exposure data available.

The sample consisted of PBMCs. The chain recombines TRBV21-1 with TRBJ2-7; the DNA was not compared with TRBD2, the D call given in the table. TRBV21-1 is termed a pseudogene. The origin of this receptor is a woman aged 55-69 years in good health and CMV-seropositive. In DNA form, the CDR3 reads TGTGCCAGCAGCAAAGCGGCTAGCGGAGCGTGGGGGGAGCAGTACTTC. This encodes CASSKAASGAWGEQYF.